The present entry profiles one T cell receptor beta chain with its context. The germline V gene encodes CDR1 SGHRS and CDR2 YFSETQ. J lost 3 bases, V lost 7 bases, and 10 bases had no gene match. The CDR3 contains 15 residues. The data belong to a study of T cells in Graves' hyperthyroidism and ophthalmopathy. Background on the study: Peripheral blood was acquired at first diagnosis, ahead of any therapy whatsoever.

Using RNA transcripts as the source, TCR beta CDR3 regions were amplified. TCR CDR3 regions were first amplified by RT-PCR with HTBI primers. Each CDR3 protein gets one entry after TCRdb re-called the multiplex PCR reads with MiXCR. The sample has over 450,000 distinct CDR3 sequences, 17% seen once. V is TRBV5-1 and J is TRBJ1-3, with 7 bases that match TRBD1. This sequence was found in a woman under 30 with Graves' ophthalmopathy. Sequences were obtained from blood. The DNA of the CDR3 is TGCGCCAGCCGGGTCGACAGGGCAGTTGGAAACACCATATATTTT. Translated, it gives CASRVDRAVGNTIYF.